The rows below give T cell receptor beta chains drawn from one sample of a study of beta chain features in type 1 diabetes. Assay used: immunoSEQ multiplex PCR; TCRdb lists only in-frame clones, some missing. The profile shows about 660,000 clones, 11% to 15% of them singletons. The specimen sequenced was naive CD4+ T cells from blood. The receptor source for this set is a man younger than 30 with type 1 diabetes. CDR3s include the opening cysteine and the closing phenylalanine or tryptophan. D genes are given only for firm matches. Where a row states a size, it is once, few, many or the class of an expanded clone; other rows omit it.

clone_size	d_call	v_call	j_call	cdr3_aa	cdr3_nt
few	-	TRBV28	TRBJ1-1	CASSQGSEAFF	TGTGCCAGCAGTCAGGGTAGTGAAGCTTTCTTT
few	-	TRBV5-1	TRBJ2-3	CASSLGDPADTQYF	TGCGCCAGCAGCTTGGGGGATCCCGCAGATACGCAGTATTTT
few	-	TRBV1	TRBJ2-7	CTSSQVGSSYEQYF	TGCACCAGCAGCCAAGTGGGGAGCTCCTACGAGCAGTACTTC
-	TRBD1	TRBV13	TRBJ2-4	CASSLKGQGGNIQYF	TGTGCCAGCAGCTTAAAGGGACAGGGTGGAAACATTCAGTACTTC
-	TRBD1	TRBV7-3	TRBJ2-7	CASSPGQGNEQYF	TGTGCCAGCAGCCCGGGACAGGGGAACGAGCAGTACTTC
few	TRBD2	TRBV5-1	TRBJ2-2	CASSLMSSGAVNTGELFF	TGCGCCAGCAGCTTGATGTCTAGCGGGGCGGTGAACACCGGGGAGCTGTTTTTT
few	TRBD2	TRBV7-2	TRBJ2-3	CASSFSGGPGQDLYF	TGTGCCAGCAGCTTTAGCGGGGGGCCGGGGCAAGATCTGTATTTT
-	-	TRBV4-1	TRBJ2-7	CASSQGGGGLASYEQYF	TGCGCCAGCAGCCAAGGGGGCGGAGGCCTAGCGAGCTACGAGCAGTACTTC
-	-	TRBV7-3	TRBJ1-4	CASSQTPGIGEKLFF	TGTGCCAGCAGCCAAACACCAGGGATCGGTGAAAAACTGTTTTTT
few	-	TRBV19	TRBJ2-1	CASSIQDSSYNEQFF	TGTGCCAGTAGTATACAGGACAGCTCCTACAATGAGCAGTTCTTC
once	-	TRBV27	TRBJ1-2	CASSLLEGAGGYTF	TGTGCCAGCAGTTTATTGGAAGGCGCTGGAGGCTACACCTTC
-	-	TRBV29-1	TRBJ2-4	CSVQGTAKNIQYF	TGCAGCGTCCAGGGTACCGCCAAAAACATTCAGTACTTC
few	TRBD2	TRBV28	TRBJ2-1	CASSSLAGVSYNEQFF	TGTGCCAGCAGTTCTCTAGCGGGGGTCTCCTACAATGAGCAGTTCTTC
-	TRBD1	TRBV18	TRBJ1-2	CASSPPGQGVYGYTF	TGTGCCAGCTCACCACCTGGACAGGGGGTCTATGGCTACACCTTC
few	TRBD2	TRBV19	TRBJ2-3	CATSSGIVTDTQYF	TGTGCCACGTCTAGCGGGATTGTCACAGATACGCAGTATTTT
-	TRBD2	TRBV28	TRBJ2-3	CASSSQAGGLTDTQYF	TGTGCCAGCAGTTCCCAGGCGGGGGGACTCACAGATACGCAGTATTTT
few	-	TRBV19	TRBJ2-2	CASSIQRNTGELFF	TGTGCCAGTAGTATCCAGCGGAACACCGGGGAGCTGTTTTTT
-	-	TRBV30	TRBJ1-5	CAWSVPGGDQPQHF	TGTGCCTGGAGTGTACCCGGGGGGGATCAGCCCCAGCATTTT
-	TRBD2	TRBV19	TRBJ2-1	CASRPFLAGDSNEQFF	TGTGCCAGTAGACCATTCCTAGCGGGAGACTCCAATGAGCAGTTCTTC
-	-	TRBV5-6	TRBJ2-7	CASSLGLASYEQYF	TGTGCCAGCAGCTTGGGCCTAGCTTCCTACGAGCAGTACTTC
-	-	TRBV5-1	TRBJ1-1	CASSFTGTPGENTEAFF	TGCGCCAGCAGCTTTACTGGGACACCAGGCGAGAACACTGAAGCTTTCTTT
few	TRBD1	TRBV30	TRBJ1-5	CAWSIGTGAQPQHF	TGTGCCTGGAGCATAGGGACAGGGGCCCAGCCCCAGCATTTT
-	-	TRBV10-3	TRBJ2-6	CAISESSGANVLTF	TGTGCCATCAGTGAGTCCTCTGGGGCCAACGTCCTGACTTTC
-	-	TRBV7-2	TRBJ1-5	CASSFWAGSNQPQHF	TGTGCCAGCAGCTTTTGGGCAGGCTCAAATCAGCCCCAGCATTTT
-	-	TRBV9	TRBJ2-2	CASSITGRATGELFF	TGTGCCAGCAGCATTACGGGACGGGCCACCGGGGAGCTGTTTTTT
few	-	TRBV18	TRBJ2-2	CASSSTTLQGGSTGELFF	TGTGCCAGCTCATCCACTACCCTGCAGGGTGGCAGCACCGGGGAGCTGTTTTTT
-	TRBD1	TRBV28	TRBJ2-6	CASSFWQGADGANVLTF	TGTGCCAGCAGTTTTTGGCAGGGGGCGGATGGGGCCAACGTCCTGACTTTC
few	TRBD2	TRBV11-2	TRBJ2-5	CASSLVWFTGGPQETQYF	TGTGCCAGCAGCTTAGTATGGTTTACGGGAGGGCCCCAAGAGACCCAGTACTTC
few	-	TRBV7-2	TRBJ1-6	CASRAGEDSPLHF	TGTGCCAGCCGGGCAGGGGAAGATTCACCCCTCCACTTT
few	TRBD2	TRBV15	TRBJ2-1	CATSRGGTSGSNEQFF	TGTGCCACCAGCAGAGGTGGGACTAGCGGGAGTAATGAGCAGTTCTTC
few	TRBD1	TRBV7-9	TRBJ2-1	CASSGTGSGDEQFF	TGTGCCAGCAGCGGGACAGGGAGTGGCGATGAGCAGTTCTTC
few	TRBD1	TRBV4-1	TRBJ2-1	CASGRDRVNHEQFF	TGCGCCAGCGGCCGGGACAGGGTGAACCATGAGCAGTTCTTC
-	-	TRBV5-4	TRBJ2-7	CASSARQGLDYEQYF	TGTGCCAGCAGCGCCCGGCAGGGCCTCGATTACGAGCAGTACTTC
-	-	TRBV5-6	TRBJ1-2	CASSREANYGYTF	TGTGCCAGCAGCCGGGAGGCTAACTATGGCTACACCTTC
-	-	TRBV5-8	TRBJ2-1	CASSLVVSTELQFF	TGTGCCAGCAGCTTGGTGGTATCTACGGAGCTGCAGTTCTTC
few	-	TRBV9	TRBJ2-1	CASSGGSSYNEQFF	TGTGCCAGCAGCGGAGGGAGCTCCTACAATGAGCAGTTCTTC
-	-	TRBV20-1	TRBJ2-7	CSAPDSYEQYF	TGCAGTGCTCCGGACAGCTACGAGCAGTACTTC
few	-	TRBV6-5	TRBJ1-5	CASSKGSQPQHF	TGTGCCAGCAGCAAGGGAAGTCAGCCCCAGCATTTT
-	-	TRBV9	TRBJ2-3	CASSVGASADTQYF	TGTGCCAGCAGCGTAGGGGCTAGCGCAGATACGCAGTATTTT
few	-	TRBV5-1	TRBJ2-7	CASSKGSYEQYF	TGCGCCAGCAGTAAGGGTTCCTACGAGCAGTACTTC
few	-	TRBV30	TRBJ1-4	CAWSPLDEKLFF	TGTGCCTGGAGTCCCCTAGATGAAAAACTGTTTTTT
-	TRBD1	TRBV5-1	TRBJ1-4	CASSSGQGGNEKLFF	TGCGCCAGCAGCAGTGGACAGGGAGGGAATGAAAAACTGTTTTTT
-	-	TRBV9	TRBJ1-1	CASSPQVVVTEAFF	TGTGCCAGCAGCCCTCAGGTGGTCGTCACTGAAGCTTTCTTT
few	TRBD2	TRBV7-2	TRBJ2-7	CASSFRAGGPYYEQYF	TGTGCCAGCAGCTTTAGAGCGGGGGGTCCCTACTACGAGCAGTACTTC
-	-	TRBV6-5	TRBJ1-6	CASSYGRQELNSPLHF	TGTGCCAGCAGTTACGGCAGACAAGAACTTAATTCACCCCTCCACTTT
few	-	TRBV18	TRBJ2-5	CASSPPQETQYF	TGTGCCAGCTCACCACCCCAAGAGACCCAGTACTTC
-	-	TRBV5-1	TRBJ1-4	CASSLVPGSEKLFF	TGCGCCAGCAGCTTGGTCCCGGGGAGTGAAAAACTGTTTTTT
few	-	TRBV5-6	TRBJ2-3	CAVGARVLDTQYF	TGTGCCGTTGGGGCTAGGGTGCTAGATACGCAGTATTTT
-	-	TRBV7-3	TRBJ1-1	CASSLSRNTEAFF	TGTGCCAGCAGCTTATCCAGGAACACTGAAGCTTTCTTT
-	-	TRBV5-6	TRBJ1-5	CASSLETSRNQPQHF	TGTGCCAGCAGCTTGGAAACTAGCAGAAATCAGCCCCAGCATTTT